This is a list of T cell receptor beta chains from one sample in a study of blood T cell repertoires in COVID-19. Profiled with immunoSEQ multiplex PCR; TCRdb holds only in-frame clones, not every one. This sample has about 140,000 clones, with approximately 80% found just once. The material sequenced was peripheral blood. The receptor set was obtained from a man between 60 and 75 years old with active or convalescent COVID-19. CDR3s include the opening cysteine and the closing phenylalanine or tryptophan. Each record gives: V gene, D gene, J gene, clone size, CDR3 protein, CDR3 DNA. D genes are given only for firm matches. Clone sizes are given selectively: once, few, many, or a class where the clone is expanded.

v_call: TRBV7-9
d_call: .
j_call: TRBJ1-1
clone_size: once
cdr3_aa: CASSPGYGNTEAFF
cdr3_nt: TGTGCCAGCAGCCCGGGGTACGGGAACACTGAAGCTTTCTTT

v_call: TRBV18
d_call: TRBD1
j_call: TRBJ2-3
clone_size: many
cdr3_aa: CASSSTGQGVTDTQYF
cdr3_nt: TGTGCCAGCTCATCGACGGGACAGGGGGTGACAGATACGCAGTATTTT

v_call: TRBV30
d_call: TRBD1
j_call: TRBJ1-6
clone_size: .
cdr3_aa: CAWTRAGQGSSPLHF
cdr3_nt: TGTGCCTGGACCCGGGCGGGACAGGGTAGTTCACCCCTCCACTTT

v_call: TRBV5-6
d_call: TRBD1
j_call: TRBJ1-5
clone_size: .
cdr3_aa: CASSPRTGRSNQPQHF
cdr3_nt: TGTGCCAGCAGCCCCAGGACAGGGAGGAGCAATCAGCCCCAGCATTTT

v_call: TRBV6-2/TRBV6-3
d_call: .
j_call: TRBJ1-5
clone_size: .
cdr3_aa: CASSYSGGRQPQHF
cdr3_nt: TGTGCCAGCAGTTACTCCGGGGGGCGTCAGCCCCAGCATTTT

v_call: TRBV7-2
d_call: .
j_call: TRBJ2-3
clone_size: .
cdr3_aa: CASSFHSPGQGRNGDTQYF
cdr3_nt: TGTGCCAGCAGCTTCCACTCCCCTGGGCAGGGCCGTAATGGGGATACGCAGTATTTT

v_call: TRBV7-9
d_call: TRBD1
j_call: TRBJ2-1
clone_size: .
cdr3_aa: CASSPQGVSYNEQFF
cdr3_nt: TGTGCCAGCAGCCCACAGGGGGTCTCCTACAATGAGCAGTTCTTC

v_call: TRBV29-1
d_call: TRBD2
j_call: TRBJ2-5
clone_size: .
cdr3_aa: CSAPFGGVETQYF
cdr3_nt: TGCAGCGCTCCGTTTGGGGGGGTAGAGACCCAGTACTTC

v_call: TRBV5-4
d_call: TRBD1
j_call: TRBJ2-5
clone_size: .
cdr3_aa: CASSLVGTGLGETQYF
cdr3_nt: TGTGCCAGCAGCTTGGTGGGGACAGGGTTAGGAGAGACCCAGTACTTC

v_call: TRBV7-9
d_call: TRBD2
j_call: TRBJ2-3
clone_size: .
cdr3_aa: CAIGLAGGSDTQYF
cdr3_nt: TGTGCCATAGGACTAGCGGGAGGAAGCGATACGCAGTATTTT